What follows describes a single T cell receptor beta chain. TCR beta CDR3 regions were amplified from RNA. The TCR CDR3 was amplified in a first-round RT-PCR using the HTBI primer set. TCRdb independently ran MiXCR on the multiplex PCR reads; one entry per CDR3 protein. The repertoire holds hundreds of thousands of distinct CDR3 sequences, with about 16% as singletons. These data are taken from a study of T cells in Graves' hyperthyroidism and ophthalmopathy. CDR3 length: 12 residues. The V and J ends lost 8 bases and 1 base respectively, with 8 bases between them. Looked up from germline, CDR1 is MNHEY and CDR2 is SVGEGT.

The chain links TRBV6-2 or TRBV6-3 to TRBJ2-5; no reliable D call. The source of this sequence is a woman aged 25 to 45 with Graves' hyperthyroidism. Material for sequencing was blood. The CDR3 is CASHHSQETQYF. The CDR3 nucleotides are TGTGCCAGCCACCACAGCCAAGAGACCCAGTACTTC.